Presented here are 14 T cell receptor beta chains from one specimen sequenced in a study of blood T cells in healthy people across ages. For the second PCR, which ran for about 6 to 11 cycles, a sample-barcoded 5' primer and a J-beta primer mix were used. Each CDR3 protein is one row after TCRdb ran MiXCR on the 5' RACE reads. The table has about 620,000 distinct CDR3 sequences, around 21% seen once; the top ten hold roughly 3.9%. Material: blood. Source of these receptors: a man aged 65 to 79 in good health.

The gene calls are TRBV7-2 and TRBJ2-3, with D maybe TRBD2 (5 bases). V lost 8 bases to trimming and J lost 3 bases, with 18 bases between them. CDR3 length: 15 amino acids. Germline V CDR1 and CDR2: SGHTA, FQGNSA. The CDR3 sequence: CASLPTGLRTDTQYF. The CDR3 region has the DNA TGTGCCAGCCTCCCAACGGGGTTACGTACAGATACGCAGTATTTT.

The genes are TRBV2 and TRBJ2-3, with D unresolved. Trimming shortened V by 4 bases and J by 2 bases, and 7 bases separated the two germline ends. The CDR3 totals 13 residues. Germline-derived CDR1 and CDR2 are SNHLY and FYNNEI. In DNA form, the CDR3 reads TGTGCCAGCAGTGGCCCGTACACAGATACGCAGTATTTT. It translates to CASSGPYTDTQYF.

This clonotype was recorded a few times. This sequence joins TRBV4-3 and TRBJ2-1; 8 bases fit TRBD2. The germline CDR1 and CDR2 sequences are LGHNA and YSLEER. Germline trimming cut 2 bases from V and 8 bases from J; bases unmatched to any gene: 8. The CDR3 has 15 residues. The DNA of the CDR3 is TGCGCCAGCAGCCAAAGTCCGGGACTAGAACATGAGCAGTTCTTC. Its protein is CASSQSPGLEHEQFF.

The J gene is TRBJ2-7, the V gene TRBV27, with 9 bases aligning to TRBD2. Trimming removed 0 bases from V and 4 bases from J; junction bases left unmatched: 13. The CDR3 sequence is 18 residues long. The V gene's germline CDR1 is MNHEY and CDR2 SMNVEV (reference sequence). The CDR3 region is CASSLSHLPAREGYEQYF. The CDR3 DNA reads as TGTGCCAGCAGTTTATCCCATCTCCCTGCGCGGGAGGGTTACGAGCAGTACTTC.

This clonotype turned up a few times. CDR3: CASRTASSQPQHF. The CDR3 nucleotides read TGTGCCAGCCGAACAGCCTCCAGTCAGCCCCAGCATTTT. This chain joins TRBV6-2 or TRBV6-3 and TRBJ1-5; D call uncertain. The V gene lost 8 bases and the J gene lost 6 bases, with 14 bases spanning the gap. This CDR3 spans 13 amino acids. Germline CDR1 is MNHEY and CDR2 is SVGEGT.

V is TRBV2 and J is TRBJ2-2; possibly TRBD1 or TRBD2 for D (6 bases each). Per germline, CDR1 SNHLY and CDR2 FYNNEI. The ends were cut back, 8 bases at V and 1 base at J, with 11 bases in the middle. This CDR3 is 14 amino acids long. CDR3 residues: CASERGLNTGELFF. DNA for the CDR3: TGTGCCAGCGAACGGGGGCTGAACACCGGGGAGCTGTTTTTT.

Only a few counts were recorded for this clonotype. The rearrangement uses TRBV3-1 and TRBJ1-2; 7 bases agree with TRBD1. The CDR3 contains 15 residues. Trimming cost V 4 bases and J 4 bases; bases outside gene matches: 9. Germline CDR1 reads LGHDT; CDR2 reads YNNKEL (reference sequence). DNA for the CDR3: TGTGCCAGCAGCCCACTCGACAGGGTGGGCTATGGCTACACCTTC. The encoded protein is CASSPLDRVGYGYTF.

The sample holds a few counts of this clonotype. The chain uses TRBV6-5 and TRBJ2-5, with D perhaps TRBD1 (5 bases). The J call could be wrong; TRBJ2-1 is a better fit for the DNA end. The germline V gene has CDR1 MNHEY and CDR2 SVGAGI. The length of the CDR3 is 10 residues. Here the CDR3 DNA reads TGTGCCAGCAAGGGGAATGAGCAGTTCTTC. It specifies CASKGNEQFF.

This chain uses TRBV20-1 with TRBJ2-4; D perhaps matches TRBD1 (5 bases). The CDR3 runs 13 residues. V was cut by 3 bases and J by 8 bases, with 14 bases left in between. Per germline, CDR1 DFQATT and CDR2 SNEGSKA (reference sequence). The DNA of the CDR3 is TGCAGTGCTAGGTCCGCACAGGAGCACATTCAGTACTTC. It is translated as CSARSAQEHIQYF.

Details on this clonotype: Relative to the germline gene, one junction end is altered; a read error may explain this. J is TRBJ1-4 and V is TRBV5-1; D possibly corresponds to TRBD1 (6 bases). This CDR3 has 13 amino acids. Germline V gene data show CDR1 as SGHRS and CDR2 as YFSETQ. The CDR3 sequence is CTSRTESNEKLFF. CDR3 DNA: TGCACCAGCCGGACAGAGAGTAATGAAAAACTGTTTTTT.

This clonotype was seen a handful of times. A read error may produce the germline difference seen at one junction end. The chain joins TRBV10-3 to TRBJ2-5; 7 bases fit TRBD1. Germline lookup yields CDR1 ENHRY and CDR2 SYGVKD. The CDR3 loop spans 13 amino acids. The CDR3 DNA is TGTGCCATCGGTGACAGGGTTCAAGAGACCCAGTACTTC. This codes for CAIGDRVQETQYF.

This clonotype was counted a few times. The rearrangement joins TRBV28 to TRBJ2-5; 9 nucleotides line up with TRBD1. The assigned J gene may be wrong: the sequence end matches TRBJ2-1 better. The CDR3 extends over 15 amino acids. In germline, CDR1 is MDHEN, CDR2 SYDVKM. The chain's CDR3 is CASSLTGTGRYEQFF. The CDR3 coding sequence is TGTGCCAGCAGTTTGACCGGGACAGGGAGGTATGAGCAGTTCTTC.

This clonotype has a handful of counts. This rearrangement joins TRBV2 to TRBJ2-5, with 9 bases lining up with TRBD2. The end of the DNA aligns better with TRBJ2-1, so the J call may be wrong. The CDR3 runs 17 residues. Germline assignment: CDR1 SNHLY and CDR2 FYNNEI. As DNA, the CDR3 is TGTGCCAGCAGGAACCCCGTAGGTAGCGGGAGTAGAGATGAGCAGTTCTTC. This translates into CASRNPVGSGSRDEQFF.

Only one count was recorded for this clonotype. The V call is TRBV12-3 or TRBV12-4, the J call TRBJ2-5; no firm D call. The assigned J gene may be wrong: the sequence end matches TRBJ2-1 better. The CDR3 extends over 11 amino acids. CDR3 residues: CASRQYDEQFF. The DNA for the CDR3 is TGTGCCAGCAGACAATACGATGAGCAGTTCTTC.